These T cell receptor beta chains were read from a single sample in a study of T cells in Graves' hyperthyroidism and ophthalmopathy. TCRdb called the multiplex PCR reads again in MiXCR, with one record for every CDR3 protein. Of about 300,000 distinct CDR3 sequences listed, less than 30% are singletons. The sequenced material came from blood. These TCRs come from a man aged 35 to 55 with Graves' hyperthyroidism that later progressed to Graves' ophthalmopathy. Each CDR3 is given with its conserved first and last residue. D genes are given only for firm matches. Clone size, where shown, is once, few, many, or a class for clones that have expanded.

V gene: TRBV6-1; D gene: -; clone size: -; J gene: TRBJ2-4; CDR3 protein: CASSRGALKNIQYF; CDR3 DNA: TGTGCCAGCAGCCGGGGGGCACTTAAAAACATTCAGTACTTC
V gene: TRBV10-3; D gene: -; clone size: many; J gene: TRBJ2-5; CDR3 protein: CAIRPTRTETQYF; CDR3 DNA: TGTGCCATCCGCCCGACTAGGACTGAGACCCAGTACTTC
V gene: TRBV7-3; D gene: -; clone size: many; J gene: TRBJ1-1; CDR3 protein: CASSSLTSTEAFF; CDR3 DNA: TGTGCCAGCAGTTCCTTAACTTCGACTGAAGCTTTCTTT
V gene: TRBV6-5; D gene: -; clone size: many; J gene: TRBJ2-5; CDR3 protein: CASSNWGIETQYF; CDR3 DNA: TGTGCCAGCAGTAACTGGGGTATAGAGACCCAGTACTTC
V gene: TRBV5-1; D gene: TRBD1; clone size: -; J gene: TRBJ1-2; CDR3 protein: CASRGQSDGYTF; CDR3 DNA: TGCGCCAGCAGGGGACAGTCGGATGGCTACACCTTC
V gene: TRBV10-3; D gene: TRBD1; clone size: many; J gene: TRBJ1-1; CDR3 protein: CAISELTGGTEAFF; CDR3 DNA: TGTGCCATCAGTGAGCTAACAGGGGGCACTGAAGCTTTCTTT
V gene: TRBV27; D gene: -; clone size: many; J gene: TRBJ2-4; CDR3 protein: CASSPERGAIQYF; CDR3 DNA: TGTGCCAGCAGTCCCGAAAGGGGGGCCATTCAGTACTTC
V gene: TRBV12-3/TRBV12-4; D gene: TRBD1; clone size: many; J gene: TRBJ1-2; CDR3 protein: CASGRDSPNYGYTF; CDR3 DNA: TGTGCCAGCGGGCGGGACAGTCCTAACTATGGCTACACCTTC
V gene: TRBV6-1; D gene: -; clone size: few; J gene: TRBJ2-5; CDR3 protein: CASSRANRETQYF; CDR3 DNA: TGTGCCAGCAGCCGGGCCAACCGAGAGACCCAGTACTTC
V gene: TRBV12-3/TRBV12-4; D gene: -; clone size: many; J gene: TRBJ1-2; CDR3 protein: CASSGRTYYGYTF; CDR3 DNA: TGTGCCAGCTCTGGCAGGACCTACTATGGCTACACCTTC
V gene: TRBV7-3; D gene: -; clone size: many; J gene: TRBJ1-2; CDR3 protein: CASSLNAGYGYTF; CDR3 DNA: TGTGCCAGCAGCTTAAACGCCGGCTATGGCTACACCTTC
V gene: TRBV29-1; D gene: -; clone size: many; J gene: TRBJ1-1; CDR3 protein: CSVDRGRNTEAFF; CDR3 DNA: TGCAGCGTTGACAGGGGAAGAAACACTGAAGCTTTCTTT
V gene: TRBV5-1; D gene: -; clone size: -; J gene: TRBJ2-4; CDR3 protein: CASSLEGRRTKNIQYF; CDR3 DNA: TGCGCCAGCAGCTTGGAGGGGCGGAGGACCAAAAACATTCAGTACTTC
V gene: TRBV28; D gene: -; clone size: many; J gene: TRBJ1-1; CDR3 protein: CASSPDATNTEAFF; CDR3 DNA: TGTGCCAGCAGTCCAGACGCGACCAACACTGAAGCTTTCTTT
V gene: TRBV12-3/TRBV12-4; D gene: -; clone size: many; J gene: TRBJ2-5; CDR3 protein: CASSLGQTETQYF; CDR3 DNA: TGTGCCAGCAGTTTGGGGCAGACCGAGACCCAGTACTTC
V gene: TRBV24-1; D gene: -; clone size: many; J gene: TRBJ2-4; CDR3 protein: CATSDLQRNIQYF; CDR3 DNA: TGTGCCACCAGTGATTTGCAGAGAAACATTCAGTACTTC
V gene: TRBV24-1; D gene: TRBD2; clone size: many; J gene: TRBJ2-2; CDR3 protein: CATSRHAGLAGGPGELFF; CDR3 DNA: TGTGCCACCAGCCGACACGCCGGACTAGCGGGAGGGCCCGGGGAGCTGTTTTTT
V gene: TRBV29-1; D gene: -; clone size: many; J gene: TRBJ1-3; CDR3 protein: CSVGLGSGSGNTIYF; CDR3 DNA: TGCAGCGTCGGTTTAGGGAGCGGCTCTGGAAACACCATATATTTT
V gene: TRBV25-1; D gene: -; clone size: many; J gene: TRBJ2-7; CDR3 protein: CASRAGSEQYF; CDR3 DNA: TGTGCCAGCAGGGCTGGATCCGAGCAGTACTTC
V gene: TRBV12-3/TRBV12-4; D gene: -; clone size: many; J gene: TRBJ1-2; CDR3 protein: CASSPVTANYGYTF; CDR3 DNA: TGTGCCAGCAGCCCCGTTACAGCTAACTATGGCTACACCTTC
V gene: TRBV12-3/TRBV12-4; D gene: TRBD2; clone size: many; J gene: TRBJ2-7; CDR3 protein: CASRFGTSGSYEQYF; CDR3 DNA: TGTGCCAGCAGATTCGGGACTAGCGGTTCCTACGAGCAGTACTTC